One sample yielded the 10 T cell receptor beta chains listed below, sequenced in a study of radiation and T cells in renal cell carcinoma. Time point: baseline pretreatment blood. Treatment of the sample: 15 Gy SBRT to primary tumor, nephrectomy 4 weeks later. The assay was immunoSEQ multiplex PCR, and TCRdb's table has in-frame clones only and misses some. The table has approximately 150,000 clones, 88% seen once. Here the sequenced sample was blood, taken from a patient whose treatment included radiotherapy and nephrectomy. The receptors were sampled from a woman in her 70s with renal cell carcinoma.

The chain is built from TRBV7-4 and TRBJ1-6; D call uncertain. Germline CDR1 reads SGHVT; CDR2 reads SQSDAQ. With 0 bases removed from V and 4 bases from J, the gap between germline ends came to 19 bases. The CDR3 contains 19 residues. CDR3 DNA: TGTGCCAGCAGCTTAGCGATAGGCCTCCGAGGGATATATAATTCACCCCTCCACTTT. It encodes CASSLAIGLRGIYNSPLHF.

The V and J genes are TRBV18 and TRBJ2-2; TRBD1 agrees at 7 bases. CDR3 size: 14 residues. With 5 bases clipped from V and 2 bases from J, the junction kept 2 bases outside the gene matches. Germline V CDR1 and CDR2: KGHSH, LQKENI. CDR3 in DNA: TGTGCCAGCTCAAGGGACAGAAACACCGGGGAGCTGTTTTTT. Its protein is CASSRDRNTGELFF.

The genes are TRBV29-1 and TRBJ2-7; 7 bases are shared with TRBD2. The germline V gene has CDR1 SQVTM and CDR2 ANQGSEA. The length of the CDR3 is 11 residues. The V segment lost 6 bases and the J segment 9 bases; nucleotides outside the gene matches: 8. CDR3 in DNA: TGCAGCGTCGGAATGGGCGGGGGGCAGTACTTC. Residues: CSVGMGGGQYF.

V and J are TRBV6-6 and TRBJ2-5; D not certain. Germline V gene data show CDR1 as MNHNY and CDR2 as SVGAGI (reference sequence). The V gene lost 8 bases and the J gene lost 0 bases, with 10 bases spanning the gap. The CDR3 contains 13 residues. Here the CDR3 reads CASETGHQETQYF. CDR3 coding DNA: TGTGCCAGCGAAACGGGCCACCAAGAGACCCAGTACTTC.

In this sample, this clone turned up once. The chain has TRBV7-3 and TRBJ2-2; tentatively, D is TRBD2 (5 bases). CDR1 and CDR2 (germline): SGHTA, FQGTGA. V was trimmed by 0 bases and J by 3 bases, leaving 17 bases between them. The CDR3 runs 18 residues. CDR3 residues: CASSLTVLASRDTGELFF. The CDR3 DNA follows: TGTGCCAGCAGCTTAACGGTCCTAGCCAGTCGTGACACCGGGGAGCTGTTTTTT.

V and J are TRBV6-5 and TRBJ2-2, with D possibly TRBD2 on 7 matching bases. The germline V and J ends were trimmed by 6 bases and 2 bases, with 13 bases remaining between them. CDR3 length: 15 amino acids. Germline values: CDR1 MNHEY, CDR2 SVGAGI. The CDR3 nucleotides are TGTGCCAGCAGAAGGGGGGGGCAAAACACCGGGGAGCTGTTTTTT. It specifies CASRRGGQNTGELFF.

The J gene is TRBJ1-2, the V gene TRBV9; perhaps TRBD1 as D (6 bases). The ends were cut back, 0 bases at V and 1 base at J, with 16 bases in the middle. The V gene's germline CDR1 is SGDLS and CDR2 YYNGEE. This CDR3 is 17 amino acids long. CDR3 coding DNA: TGTGCCAGCAGCGTAGAATCGGGACATTCAATTAACTATGGCTACACCTTC. Translating gives CASSVESGHSINYGYTF. Full variable domain (rest looked up from reference TRBV9 and TRBJ1-2): DSGVTQTPKHLITATGQRVTLRCSPRSGDLSVYWYQQSLDQGLQFLIQYYNGEERAKGNILERFSAQQFPDLHSELNLSSLELGDSALYFCASSVESGHSINYGYTFGSGTRLTVV.

The chain uses TRBV11-3 and TRBJ2-5; D not certain. V lost 2 bases to trimming and J lost 5 bases, with 3 bases between them. This CDR3 is built from 11 residues. Per the germline V gene, CDR1 is SGHNT and CDR2 is YENEEA. The DNA of the CDR3 is TGTGCCAGCAGCTTACGGGAGACCCAGTACTTC. Protein sequence: CASSLRETQYF. The variable domain in full, completed from reference TRBV11-3 and TRBJ2-5, reads EAGVVQSPRYKIIEKKQPVAFWCNPISGHNTLYWYLQNLGQGPELLIRYENEEAVDDSQLPKDRFSAERLKGVDSTLKIQPAELGDSAVYLCASSLRETQYFGPGTRLLVL.

On this clone: One end of the junction fails to match germline, which may point to a read error. This chain uses TRBV6-1 with TRBJ2-6, with 8 bases aligning to TRBD1. CDR1 MNHNS and CDR2 SASEGT come from the germline V gene. The CDR3 sequence is 13 residues long. CDR3 DNA sequence: TGTGCCAGCAGAAACACAGGGGGCAACGTCCTGACTTTC. It codes for CASRNTGGNVLTF.

The gene calls are TRBV18 and TRBJ2-3, with a possible D match to TRBD2 (5 bases). CDR3 length equals 15 residues. CDR1 and CDR2 from the germline V gene are KGHSH and LQKENI. With 3 bases removed from V and 0 bases from J, the gap between germline ends came to 10 bases. CDR3 nucleotides: TGTGCCAGCTCACCCCAGCGGACGAGCACAGATACGCAGTATTTT. It yields the protein CASSPQRTSTDTQYF.